This T cell receptor (beta chain) is from a study of chemoradiotherapy in HPV16-positive cancers. The assay was immunoSEQ multiplex PCR, and TCRdb's table has in-frame clones only and misses some. Among some 14,000 clones, just under 70% were seen once, and the ten largest hold roughly a fifth. Study-wide points: Better recurrence-free survival went with HPV-responsive T-cell expansion in HPV16-positive patients. Only a couple of HPV16-positive patients supplied the functional HPV-specificity definition. Candidate HPV-specific clones and E7-related TCR motifs grew in tumor during treatment.

V lost 0 bases and J lost 2, with 11 bases in between. CDR3 length equals 15 residues. Per germline, CDR1 GTSNPN and CDR2 SVGIG (reference sequence). A word on this clone: The antigen is unknown.

Sampling was performed from a patient who underwent chemoradiotherapy. This chain connects TRBV30 to TRBJ1-3; D call uncertain. The source of this sequence is a human donor with HPV-associated anogenital cancer. CDR3 region: CAWSVRSRAGNTIYF. The CDR3 region has the DNA TGTGCCTGGAGTGTACGTTCGAGGGCTGGAAACACCATATATTTT.